This passage covers 12 T cell receptor beta chains from one sample sequenced in a study of CD8+ T cells in alopecia areata (dated by TCRdb to between 2017 and 2018). The method behind the library was the immunoSEQ multiplex PCR assay. RNA was extracted from all samples and reverse transcribed into cDNA as template for TCR sequencing. This immuneACCESS table, as held by TCRdb, lists in-frame sequences with V and J called but not all clones. Of the missing ones, under half trace to an unresolved V gene in checked studies; the others have no known cause. The sample data list hundreds of thousands of clones, and more than 60% of these were observed just once. The top ten hold 0.95% to 1.5% of the sample. The treatment or condition label here, explained by the study, means: oral pan-JAK inhibitor, 5-10 mg twice daily. Specimen: CD4+ T cells sorted from blood, collected between weeks 43 and 45, from a patient treated with tofacitinib. The source is a human donor with alopecia areata.

For this clone: The germline gene is not matched at one end of the junction; a read error may be the cause. The rearrangement joins TRBV11-2 to TRBJ2-4; D is undetermined. Germline V gives CDR1 SGHAT, CDR2 FQNNGV. The CDR3 sequence is 16 residues long. CDR3 sequence: CASSLRPAEAENIQYF. Written as DNA, the CDR3 is TGTGCCAGCAGCCTCCGACCGGCTGAAGCCGAAAACATTCAGTACTTC.

The J gene is TRBJ2-5, the V gene TRBV7-7; no clear D gene. The CDR3 consists of 13 residues. Trimming cost V 1 base and J 2 bases, with 5 bases left between them. Looked up from germline, CDR1 is SSHAT and CDR2 is FNYEAQ (reference sequence). Here the CDR3 reads CASSLGLQETQYF. In DNA, the CDR3 is TGTGCCAGCAGCTTAGGGCTGCAAGAGACCCAGTACTTC.

This clone appeared a few times. V is TRBV29-1 and J is TRBJ2-7; TRBD2 matches 11 bases. This CDR3 has 15 amino acids. V was pared by 5 bases and J by 4 bases, with 10 bases of the junction left unmatched. Germline V gene sequence: CDR1 SQVTM, CDR2 ANQGSEA. The CDR3 spells CSVLGTSGENYEQYF. DNA of the CDR3: TGCAGCGTTCTAGGGACTAGCGGAGAGAATTACGAGCAGTACTTC.

Only a few counts were recorded for this clone. This chain uses TRBV29-1 with TRBJ2-1; 9 nucleotides match TRBD1. The junction had 5 bases not matched to a gene; V was cut back by 6 bases and J by 5 bases. Germline CDR1 is SQVTM and CDR2 is ANQGSEA. The CDR3 sequence is 13 residues long. The CDR3 DNA reads TGCAGCGTCAGGGACAGGGTTAACAATGAGCAGTTCTTC. Protein sequence: CSVRDRVNNEQFF.

The chain links TRBV4-3 to TRBJ1-2; a possible D gene is TRBD1 (6 bases). CDR1 LGHNA and CDR2 YSLEER come from the germline V gene. The CDR3 is made up of 15 amino acids. V was clipped by 0 bases and J by 6 bases, with 14 bases between them. Here the CDR3 reads CASSQDGYRDNGYTF. The CDR3 DNA reads TGCGCCAGCAGCCAAGATGGGTACAGGGACAATGGCTACACCTTC.

This chain joins TRBV29-1 and TRBJ2-5, with D hard to call. CDR1 is SQVTM, CDR2 ANQGSEA, per germline. V lost 4 bases, J lost 5 bases, and 5 bases lay in between. This CDR3 contains 10 residues. CDR3 sequence: CSVGPETQYF. The DNA for the CDR3 is TGCAGCGTTGGGCCCGAGACCCAGTACTTC.

Points on this clone: This may be a read error, as it is one base from a much larger clone. The genes are TRBV2 and TRBJ1-1; no definite D call. The CDR3 has 13 amino acids. Germline assignment: CDR1 SNHLY and CDR2 FYNNEI. Trimming removed 3 bases from V and 1 base from J, with 6 bases in between. Here the CDR3 DNA reads TGTGCCAGCAGTGAGGACGGGAACACTGAAGCTTTCTTT. The encoded protein is CASSEDGNTEAFF. Supplemented by reference TRBV2 and TRBJ1-1, the full variable domain reads EPEVTQTPSHQVTQMGQEVILRCVPISNHLYFYWYRQILGQKVEFLVSFYNNEISEKSEIFDDQFSVERPDGSNFTLKIRSTKLEDSAMYFCASSEDGNTEAFFGQGTRLTVV.

CDR3 sequence: CASSPSIRENNEQFF. The CDR3, as DNA: TGTGCCAGCAGCCCCTCCATACGGGAGAACAATGAGCAGTTCTTC. The chain employs TRBV7-2 and TRBJ2-1; D perhaps matches TRBD2 (6 bases). This CDR3 is built from 15 residues. V lost 5 bases, J lost 5 bases, and 16 bases lay in between. Germline V gene sequence: CDR1 SGHTA, CDR2 FQGNSA.

This clone has a handful of counts. The chain couples TRBV10-3 to TRBJ2-5, with D maybe TRBD2 (6 bases). V was pared by 0 bases and J by 2 bases, with 13 bases between. The CDR3 covers 16 residues. The germline V gene has CDR1 ENHRY and CDR2 SYGVKD. The CDR3 DNA is TGTGCCATCAGTGAGTCGTTAAGGGGACTTCAAGAGACCCAGTACTTC. Translating it yields CAISESLRGLQETQYF.

This sequence joins TRBV29-1 and TRBJ2-1, with 8 bases lining up with TRBD1. V shed 3 bases and J 7 bases; nucleotides not matched to a gene: 11. CDR1 is SQVTM, CDR2 ANQGSEA, per germline. This CDR3 has 15 amino acids. This CDR3 reads CSVDRVAGGVNEQFF. As DNA, the CDR3 is TGCAGCGTTGATAGGGTGGCAGGGGGCGTGAATGAGCAGTTCTTC.

This chain uses TRBV15 with TRBJ2-7; TRBD2 agrees at 8 bases. The trim removed 0 bases at V and 2 bases at J, leaving 6 bases unmatched. Germline V gene lookup returns CDR1 LNHNV and CDR2 YYDKDF (reference sequence). The CDR3 length is 16 residues. The CDR3: CATSRDRGLATYEQYF. As DNA, the CDR3 is TGTGCCACCAGCAGAGATCGCGGACTAGCAACCTACGAGCAGTACTTC.

The V and J genes are TRBV2 and TRBJ2-3, with D perhaps TRBD2 (5 bases). The germline V gene encodes CDR1 SNHLY and CDR2 FYNNEI. The CDR3 is 13 amino acids. Trimming shortened V by 5 bases and J by 0 bases, and 6 bases separated the two germline ends. The CDR3 DNA sequence: TGTGCCAGCAGTCGGGGTAGCACAGATACGCAGTATTTT. Amino acid sequence: CASSRGSTDTQYF.